The next 6 T cell receptor beta chains were all read from a single sample in a study of blood T cell repertoires in COVID-19. Only in-frame clones appear in the TCRdb table, and some are missing; sequencing was by immunoSEQ multiplex PCR. In the table there are some 150,000 clones, about 80% of which are singletons. Sequencing used peripheral blood. The receptors shown here come from a man between 60 and 75 years old with acute or convalescent COVID-19.

The chain uses TRBV6-2 or TRBV6-3 and TRBJ2-5, with TRBD2 matching 10 bases. Germline V CDR1 and CDR2: MNHEY, SVGEGT. The trim removed 4 bases at V and 2 bases at J, leaving 13 bases unmatched. The CDR3 is made up of 18 amino acids. The CDR3 spells CASSSAPRVAGGQETQYF. The CDR3 region has the DNA TGTGCCAGCAGTTCTGCCCCTCGGGTAGCGGGGGGTCAAGAGACCCAGTACTTC.

The chain employs TRBV20-1 and TRBJ2-1, with 8 bases aligning to TRBD2. The CDR3 extends over 11 amino acids. Per germline, CDR1 DFQATT and CDR2 SNEGSKA (reference sequence). V lost 5 bases to trimming and J lost 9 bases; unmatched junction nucleotides: 3. Here the CDR3 reads CSAASGFEQFF. CDR3 nucleotides: TGCAGTGCTGCTAGCGGGTTTGAGCAGTTCTTC.

This clone was seen only a few times. The V and J genes are TRBV24-1 and TRBJ1-2; weak D call: TRBD1 (5 bases). The V end lost 3 bases, the J end lost 3 bases, and 7 bases lay between the germline ends. The CDR3 runs 13 residues. Germline-derived CDR1 and CDR2 are KGHDR and SFDVKD. The CDR3 loop reads CATSDPGYYGYTF. The CDR3, as DNA: TGTGCCACCAGTGATCCAGGGTACTATGGCTACACCTTC.

The chain has TRBV6-2 or TRBV6-3 and TRBJ2-7; possible D gene TRBD2, 6 bases. The CDR3 is made up of 15 amino acids. CDR1 and CDR2 from the germline V gene are MNHEY and SVGEGT. Trimming took off 2 bases at V and 1 base at J, with 12 bases between the two ends. The CDR3 region is CASSYGGTGSYEQYF. The CDR3 DNA sequence: TGTGCCAGCAGTTACGGCGGGACCGGGTCCTACGAGCAGTACTTC.

The V call is TRBV6-1, the J call TRBJ2-7, with TRBD2 matching over 10 bases. Trimming cost V 2 bases and J 0 bases; bases outside gene matches: 13. The V gene's germline CDR1 is MNHNS and CDR2 SASEGT. This CDR3 region has 19 residues. CDR3 sequence: CASSERRRTSGFYSYEQYF. Here the CDR3 DNA reads TGTGCCAGCAGTGAAAGAAGAAGGACTAGCGGTTTCTACTCCTACGAGCAGTACTTC.

The CDR3 coding sequence is TGCAGCGTTGCCGGACAGGGGACCACTGAAGCTTTCTTT. Amino acids: CSVAGQGTTEAFF. The chain links TRBV29-1 to TRBJ1-1; 9 nucleotides agree with TRBD1. The trim removed 4 bases at V and 4 bases at J, leaving 4 bases unmatched. Germline V gives CDR1 SQVTM, CDR2 ANQGSEA. The CDR3 spans 13 residues.